This is a list of T cell receptor beta chains from one sample in a study of shared clonotypes between healthy human individuals. The assay was immunoSEQ multiplex PCR, and TCRdb's table has in-frame clones only and misses some. The sample lists some 1.5 million clones; 96% were seen once. Sequenced material: naive CD4+ T cells sorted from blood. These receptors were taken from a man aged 25-45 years in good health. Each CDR3 is given with its conserved first and last residue. D genes are given only for firm matches. Rows may omit the clone size; those that give it use once, few, many or a size class.

V gene	J gene	D gene	clone size	CDR3 protein	CDR3 DNA
TRBV28	TRBJ1-2	TRBD1	-	CASSLVGARSGTGFYGYTF	TGTGCCAGCAGTTTAGTTGGGGCCCGTTCCGGGACAGGGTTCTATGGCTACACCTTC
TRBV7-8	TRBJ2-4	TRBD1	-	CASSPGVTGGTKNIQYF	TGTGCCAGCAGCCCAGGGGTGACAGGGGGCACCAAAAACATTCAGTACTTC
TRBV5-1	TRBJ2-7	TRBD2	-	CAIKPGLAGDHGEQYF	TGCGCCATCAAACCCGGACTAGCGGGAGATCACGGCGAGCAGTACTTC
TRBV27	TRBJ2-7	TRBD2	-	CASSLRTSGGYEQYF	TGTGCCAGCAGTCTTCGGACTAGCGGGGGTTACGAGCAGTACTTC
TRBV18	TRBJ2-1	-	-	CASSEPTQRKGNNEQFF	TGTGCCAGCTCCGAACCGACTCAGCGCAAGGGGAACAATGAGCAGTTCTTC
TRBV6-5	TRBJ1-2	TRBD1	-	CASSWDRASYGYTF	TGTGCCAGCAGTTGGGACAGGGCCTCCTATGGCTACACCTTC
TRBV19	TRBJ2-2	-	once	CAVSSSGGQIQNTGELFF	TGTGCCGTATCCTCCTCGGGGGGACAGATCCAAAACACCGGGGAGCTGTTTTTT
TRBV28	TRBJ2-5	TRBD1	-	CASSLAGQGVLETQYF	TGTGCCAGCAGTTTAGCTGGACAGGGGGTTCTGGAGACCCAGTACTTC
TRBV9	TRBJ2-1	TRBD2	once	CASSVVAGEANEQFF	TGTGCCAGCAGCGTAGTGGCGGGAGAGGCCAATGAGCAGTTCTTC
TRBV6-1	TRBJ2-4	-	-	CASSDVWTEAKNIQYF	TGTGCCAGCAGTGATGTGTGGACAGAAGCCAAAAACATTCAGTACTTC
TRBV6-6	TRBJ2-1	-	-	CASSSRGSRSYNEQFF	TGTGCCAGCAGTTCCAGGGGATCGAGATCCTACAATGAGCAGTTCTTC
TRBV28	TRBJ2-3	TRBD2	-	CASSLPGLASLSTDTQYF	TGTGCCAGCAGTCTCCCCGGACTAGCTTCCCTTAGCACAGATACGCAGTATTTT
TRBV10-1	TRBJ2-3	TRBD1	once	CASSDSRQGESQYF	TGCGCCAGCAGTGATTCGAGACAGGGGGAGTCGCAGTATTTT
TRBV28	TRBJ1-2	-	-	CASSYVVGVAYGYTF	TGTGCCAGCAGTTATGTAGTGGGTGTGGCCTATGGCTACACCTTC
TRBV5-1	TRBJ2-1	-	-	CASSDGSYSYNEQFF	TGCGCCAGCAGCGATGGGAGTTACTCCTACAATGAGCAGTTCTTC
TRBV19	TRBJ1-3	-	-	CASSPGRSSGNTIYF	TGTGCCAGTAGTCCCGGACGGAGCTCTGGAAACACCATATATTTT
TRBV9	TRBJ2-1	TRBD2	-	CASSVVSGRDFNEQFF	TGTGCCAGCAGCGTAGTAAGCGGGAGGGATTTCAATGAGCAGTTCTTC
TRBV28	TRBJ2-3	TRBD2	-	CASSPPGGRSTDTQYF	TGTGCCAGCAGTCCCCCCGGCGGGAGGAGCACAGATACGCAGTATTTT
TRBV5-1	TRBJ2-2	-	-	CASSPWESNTGELFF	TGCGCCAGCAGCCCATGGGAATCCAACACCGGGGAGCTGTTTTTT
TRBV7-9	TRBJ1-5	-	once	CASSLDGSGPQHF	TGTGCCAGCAGCTTAGATGGATCTGGGCCCCAGCATTTT
TRBV7-2	TRBJ1-3	-	-	CASSLGNSGNTIYF	TGTGCCAGCAGCTTAGGTAACTCTGGAAACACCATATATTTT